Listed below are T cell receptor beta chains from one sample, sequenced in a study of T-cell memory formation after mild COVID-19. Using its own MiXCR run on the 5' RACE reads, TCRdb lists one record per CDR3 protein. The sample contains fewer than 140,000 distinct CDR3 sequences, about 15% of which appear only once. The sequenced material came from PBMCs or a T cell subset sorted from them (not recorded which). Receptor source: an adult woman who had mild COVID-19 (a few samples of this study predate the infection). Cell type and time point are not known. Each CDR3 is given with its conserved first and last residue. D genes are given only for firm matches. A row's size may be missing; if present it is once, few, many or a size class.

j_call clone_size v_call d_call cdr3_nt cdr3_aa
TRBJ1-2 . TRBV20-1 . TGCGGTAGACAGAACTTGAATGGCTACACCTTC CGRQNLNGYTF
TRBJ1-2 . TRBV5-1 TRBD1 TGCGCCAGCAGCTTCGACCTCTCAGGGACAGGGACGTATGGCTACACCTTC CASSFDLSGTGTYGYTF
TRBJ2-5 . TRBV6-6 TRBD2 TGTGCCAGCAGATATGGACTAGCACCGTACCAAGAGACCCAGTACTTC CASRYGLAPYQETQYF
TRBJ2-5 few TRBV7-9 . TGTGCCAGCAGCCCCCCCGACCAGAGAGAGACCCAGTACTTC CASSPPDQRETQYF
TRBJ2-5 once TRBV2 . TGTGCCAGCAAATCACCTGCGGGGCTGGAGACCCAGTACTTC CASKSPAGLETQYF
TRBJ1-1 . TRBV4-3 . TGCGCCAGCAGCCAAGCCCTGCTCCAGGGTCCCTCTAACACTGAAGCTTTCTTT CASSQALLQGPSNTEAFF
TRBJ1-2 . TRBV6-5 . TGTGCCAGCACCATACGTCGGGGGGCCTATGGCTACACCTTC CASTIRRGAYGYTF
TRBJ1-1 . TRBV6-1 . TGTGCCAGCAGTGAAAGGCGCGTTCCATTGGACACTGAAGCTTTCTTT CASSERRVPLDTEAFF
TRBJ2-1 few TRBV5-5 TRBD1 TGTGCCAGCAGCTTAGGGACAGGGTTACGGGAGCAGTTCTTC CASSLGTGLREQFF
TRBJ2-5 once TRBV15 . TGTGCGACCCAGGGCAGACAAGAGACCCAGTACTTC CATQGRQETQYF
TRBJ2-3 . TRBV2 . TGTGCCAGCATGGGGGGCCCAGCGGGAGATACGCAGTATTTT CASMGGPAGDTQYF
TRBJ2-7 . TRBV5-1 TRBD2 TGCGCCAGCAGCCTAACTAGCGGGGGGACAGACTACGAGCAGTACTTC CASSLTSGGTDYEQYF
TRBJ1-5 . TRBV20-1 . TGCAGTGCTATCCCGATGGACAGTAATCAGCCCCAGCATTTT CSAIPMDSNQPQHF
TRBJ1-6 . TRBV6-6 . TGTGCCAGCATGAGAGGGGGTAATTCACCCCTCCACTTT CASMRGGNSPLHF
TRBJ2-7 few TRBV4-2 . TGTGCCAGCAGCCAGTCAAGGTCCGCGCGGGGCTACGAGCAGTACTTC CASSQSRSARGYEQYF
TRBJ2-1 . TRBV6-5 . TGTGCCAGCAGTCCGTCGGCAAATGAGCAGTTCTTC CASSPSANEQFF
TRBJ2-1 many TRBV7-2 . TGTGCCACCGTGGCGGGCTGGTATGAGCAGTTCTTC CATVAGWYEQFF
TRBJ1-1 few TRBV5-6 . TGTGCCAGCAGCTTGCCCCGGGGGGCCAAAGCTTTCTTT CASSLPRGAKAFF
TRBJ2-7 many TRBV12-3/TRBV12-4 . TGTGCCAGCAGCCCGGGATCCTACGAGCAGTACTTC CASSPGSYEQYF
TRBJ2-3 . TRBV12-3/TRBV12-4 . TGTGCCAGCAGTCTCCTCACCTGGGGGACAGATACGCAGTATTTT CASSLLTWGTDTQYF
TRBJ2-7 . TRBV3-1 . TGTGCCAGCAGCTCACGACAGGCCTCCTACGAGCAGTACTTC CASSSRQASYEQYF
TRBJ2-3 . TRBV4-1 . TGCGCCAGCGACAGGGGGGAGGGAGCGGGGGGTTACGATACGCAGTATTTT CASDRGEGAGGYDTQYF
TRBJ1-4 . TRBV24-1 . TGTGCCACCAGTGACGGTACGGGGAATTCTAATGAAAAACTGTTTTTT CATSDGTGNSNEKLFF
TRBJ2-7 once TRBV6-5 . TGTGCCATCAGTCCCGCCTGGGTTGGGTTGGACGAGCAGTACTTC CAISPAWVGLDEQYF
TRBJ2-2 . TRBV12-3/TRBV12-4 TRBD1 TGTGCCAGCAGCCTACAGGGGGCGGCCGGGGAGCTGTTTTTT CASSLQGAAGELFF
TRBJ1-1 . TRBV5-6 TRBD1 TGTGCCAGCAGCTCAATACAGGGGGACGCTGAAGCTTTCTTT CASSSIQGDAEAFF
TRBJ1-6 few TRBV12-3/TRBV12-4 TRBD1 TGTGCCAGCAGTTTCTCCACAGGGGGGCTCGGGGCACCCCTCCACTTT CASSFSTGGLGAPLHF
TRBJ2-1 . TRBV10-3 TRBD2 TGTGCCATCAGTGAGTCTGGCCAACTAGCGGGAGTCGACAATGAGCAGTTCTTC CAISESGQLAGVDNEQFF
TRBJ2-3 few TRBV12-3/TRBV12-4 . TGTGCCAGCAGTTTAAATCAGTGGAGCACAGATACGCAGTATTTT CASSLNQWSTDTQYF
TRBJ2-3 few TRBV20-1 TRBD2 TGCAGTGCTAGAGATCTAGCGGGAGACACAGATACGCAGTATTTT CSARDLAGDTDTQYF
TRBJ1-2 medium-sized TRBV29-1 . TGCAGCGTTGGGGGGATGAACTATGGCTACACCTTC CSVGGMNYGYTF
TRBJ1-4 few TRBV12-3/TRBV12-4 . TGTGCCAGCAGTTTTAGGGAAATCCTTAATGAAAAACTGTTTTTT CASSFREILNEKLFF
TRBJ2-1 . TRBV19 TRBD2 TGTGCCAGTAGCCCCGGCCCGACTAGCGGGAGATTGTATGAGCAGTTCTTC CASSPGPTSGRLYEQFF
TRBJ2-1 few TRBV11-1 TRBD2 TGTGCCAGCAGCTTAACTAGCGGCGGCAATGAGCAGTTCTTC CASSLTSGGNEQFF
TRBJ1-1 . TRBV20-1 . TGCAGTGCTAGAGATCGCCGCGGGAACACTGAAGCTTTCTTT CSARDRRGNTEAFF
TRBJ2-7 . TRBV27 TRBD1 TGTGCCAGCAGTCCGGTACCCGGGACAGAATCCTACGAGCAGTACTTC CASSPVPGTESYEQYF
TRBJ1-2 few TRBV10-3 . TGTGCCATCAGTGACGGGGGAACCCTCCCGTTCTACTATGGCTACACCTTC CAISDGGTLPFYYGYTF